The 5 T cell receptor beta chains reported below all come from one sample, sequenced in a study of T cell repertoires in cytomegalovirus infection (dated by TCRdb to about 2019). The instrument given in TCRdb is Illumina HiSeq 1500. The public reads were quality trimmed at Q25 with fastp and then assembled into clones with MiXCR by TCRdb, keeping productive beta chains. Identical CDR3 proteins give one entry, which carries the most common genes and DNA. Counted in this sample were fewer than 350,000 distinct CDR3 sequences; around a sixth of them appeared once. About 12% of the sample lies in the top ten. The source material was PBMCs. Source of these receptors: a human donor in good health (CMV status not recorded). Some clones in this sample may be carry-over from other donors' samples.

This clonotype was seen many times. V gene TRBV6-5 combines with J gene TRBJ1-6; TRBD1 matches at 7 bases. The germline CDR1 and CDR2 sequences are MNHEY and SVGAGI. This CDR3 region has 12 residues. Trimming cost V 5 bases and J 12 bases; bases outside gene matches: 4. The CDR3 coding sequence is TGTGCCAGCAGTCAGACAGGGATACCCCTCCACTTT. Translating it yields CASSQTGIPLHF.

CDR3 region: CASSSDRAPLSTEAFF. CDR3 in DNA: TGTGCCAGCAGTTCGGACAGAGCCCCCTTGAGCACTGAAGCTTTCTTT. The genes are TRBV27 and TRBJ1-1, with D possibly TRBD1 on 6 matching bases. Germline V gene data show CDR1 as MNHEY and CDR2 as SMNVEV (reference sequence). The CDR3 spans 16 residues. Trimming pared 4 bases from V and 4 bases from J, leaving 19 bases between.

In its sample, this clonotype was seen many times. The chain employs TRBV7-2 and TRBJ2-6; 7 bases fit TRBD1. Germline V gene data show CDR1 as SGHTA and CDR2 as FQGNSA. With V trimmed by 5 bases and J by 1 base, 11 bases remained unmatched. The CDR3 has 18 amino acids. The CDR3 protein is CASSQEEGAYSGANVLTF. The CDR3, as DNA: TGTGCCAGCAGCCAAGAAGAGGGGGCCTATTCTGGGGCCAACGTCCTGACTTTC.

The V and J genes are TRBV6-5 and TRBJ2-3; 7 bases are a match to TRBD1. Germline V lookup: CDR1 MNHEY, CDR2 SVGAGI. V was pared by 5 bases and J by 2 bases, with 4 bases of the junction left unmatched. This CDR3 is 14 amino acids long. The CDR3 protein is CASSQGQYTDTQYF. The CDR3 DNA follows: TGTGCCAGCAGTCAGGGACAGTACACAGATACGCAGTATTTT.

The chain recombines TRBV20-1 with TRBJ2-7; D may be TRBD1 (6 bases). Trimming shortened V by 2 bases and J by 6 bases, and 23 bases separated the two germline ends. CDR3 size: 16 residues. The germline V gene has CDR1 DFQATT and CDR2 SNEGSKA (reference sequence). The CDR3 region is CSARSSRRQGLVEQYF. Written as DNA, the CDR3 is TGCAGTGCTAGAAGCTCCAGGCGGCAGGGGTTGGTCGAGCAGTACTTC.